This TCR beta chain was identified during a study of blood T cell repertoires in COVID-19. Background on the study: Donors in the United States, Italy and Spain gave samples during acute or convalescent COVID-19. From T cells, B-cell-depleted T cells, or PBMCs came the material, which was cDNA or gDNA.

As handled by the study authors: Amplification of reference gene primers provided the estimated nucleated cell counts. Sequencing was performed with immunoSEQ multiplex PCR; in TCRdb, only in-frame clones are kept and a portion is missing. Clone size and V and J calls were adopted from that table, with D and trimming inferred from the DNA. This repertoire shows 250,000 to 300,000 clones, approximately 90% found once; its top ten account for 2.2%. Looked up from germline, CDR1 is LGHNA and CDR2 is YNFKEQ. V lost 4 bases to trimming and J lost 3 bases; unmatched junction nucleotides: 4. The CDR3 contains 15 residues.

The sequence derives from a woman aged 50 to 60 who had recovered from COVID-19. Sequencing used peripheral blood. The chain couples TRBV4-2 to TRBJ1-5, with 9 bases lining up with TRBD1. The DNA of the CDR3 is TGTGCCAGCAGCCGTCGGACAGGGGACAATCAGCCCCAGCATTTT. This gives the protein CASSRRTGDNQPQHF.